Each of the 10 T cell receptor beta chains below was sequenced from the same sample in a study of T cells in Graves' hyperthyroidism and ophthalmopathy. TCR beta CDR3 regions were amplified from RNA. In the first-round RT-PCR of the TCR CDR3, the HTBI primer set was used. MiXCR was run by TCRdb on the multiplex PCR reads, yielding one entry per CDR3 protein. Among about 290,000 distinct CDR3 sequences listed, roughly 15% were seen once. The sequenced sample was blood. These receptors were collected from a woman aged 35 to 49 with Graves' hyperthyroidism.

This chain joins TRBV6-1 and TRBJ2-7, with TRBD2 matching 8 bases. V gave up 4 bases and J gave up 2 bases; unmatched junction bases: 4. Germline lookup yields CDR1 MNHNS and CDR2 SASEGT. The CDR3 loop spans 14 amino acids. CDR3 nucleotides: TGTGCCAGCAGTGCTGCGGGAGGCCCCTACGAGCAGTACTTC. It translates to CASSAAGGPYEQYF.

This clonotype occurred many times. The CDR3 region is CASSLEGHGSSYNEQFF. The DNA for the CDR3 is TGTGCCAGCAGCTTAGAGGGGCACGGATCCTCCTACAATGAGCAGTTCTTC. J is TRBJ2-1 and V is TRBV11-3; tentative D call: TRBD1 (5 bases). Per the germline V gene, CDR1 is SGHNT and CDR2 is YENEEA. Trimming took off 0 bases at V and 0 bases at J, with 12 bases between the two ends. The CDR3 is 17 residues long. Full variable domain (missing parts from reference TRBV11-3 and TRBJ2-1): EAGVVQSPRYKIIEKKQPVAFWCNPISGHNTLYWYLQNLGQGPELLIRYENEEAVDDSQLPKDRFSAERLKGVDSTLKIQPAELGDSAVYLCASSLEGHGSSYNEQFFGPGTRLTVL.

A remark on this clonotype: This may be a read error: a much more frequent sequence differs by one nucleotide. The DNA of the CDR3 is TGTGCCAGCAGCTACACGGGAGGGCCCTCAGATACGCAGTATTTT. This gives the protein CASSYTGGPSDTQYF. V and J are TRBV7-9 and TRBJ2-3, with TRBD2 matching 8 bases. The CDR3 contains 15 residues. Germline V CDR1 and CDR2: SEHNR, FQNEAQ (reference sequence). The junction had 7 bases not matched to a gene; V was cut back by 4 bases and J by 4 bases.

Comments on this clonotype: Possible read error: a much larger clone is one base away. The CDR3 spells CANSLVAGINEQFF. The CDR3 DNA follows: TGTGCCAACAGTTTAGTCGCAGGTATCAATGAGCAGTTCTTC. The chain carries TRBV28 and TRBJ2-1; no clear D. The germline gives CDR1 MDHEN, CDR2 SYDVKM. The CDR3 is 14 amino acids.

This clonotype appeared a few times. The rearrangement joins TRBV19 to TRBJ2-1, with D maybe TRBD2 (7 bases). V lost 0 bases and J 4 bases, leaving 10 bases between the germline ends. The CDR3 spans 15 residues. CDR1 and CDR2 from the germline V gene are LNHDA and SQIVND (reference sequence). This CDR3 is CASSIDGGAYNEQFF. DNA of the CDR3: TGTGCCAGTAGTATAGATGGGGGGGCTTACAATGAGCAGTTCTTC.

This clonotype was counted at least ten times. The V call is TRBV29-1, the J call TRBJ1-5; tentative D call: TRBD1 (5 bases). The germline V gene has CDR1 SQVTM and CDR2 ANQGSEA. This CDR3 region has 15 residues. V lost 4 bases and J lost 7, with 20 bases in between. Written as DNA, the CDR3 is TGCAGCGTTGCTCTCGGGGCAGGGAGCTACCAGCCCCAGCATTTT. It translates to CSVALGAGSYQPQHF. Combining the CDR3 with reference TRBV29-1 and TRBJ1-5 gives the whole variable domain SAVISQKPSRDICQRGTSLTIQCQVDSQVTMMFWYRQQPGQSLTLIATANQGSEATYESGFVIDKFPISRPNLTFSTLTVSNMSPEDSSIYLCSVALGAGSYQPQHFGDGTRLSIL.

The chain combines TRBV18 with TRBJ2-7; D is undetermined. Germline V gene lookup returns CDR1 KGHSH and CDR2 LQKENI. The CDR3 consists of 15 residues. Trimming took 0 bases from V and 0 from J, leaving 9 bases between them. Here the CDR3 reads CASSPPSHSSYEQYF. The CDR3 DNA reads as TGTGCCAGCTCACCACCGAGTCACAGCTCCTACGAGCAGTACTTC.

This chain joins TRBV6-1 and TRBJ2-1; 11 bases map to TRBD2. Per the germline V gene, CDR1 is MNHNS and CDR2 is SASEGT. The CDR3 is 16 amino acids. V was clipped by 7 bases and J by 7 bases; unmatched bases: 12. The CDR3, as DNA: TGTGCCAGCACCCACGGGGTAGCGGGAGGGCGAAATGAGCAGTTCTTC. Protein product: CASTHGVAGGRNEQFF.

This clonotype was found a few times. This could be a read error, since a much larger clone is one nucleotide away. The V gene is TRBV6-1, the J gene TRBJ2-1; TRBD2 aligns across 11 bases. V dropped 7 bases and J dropped 8; count of bases not matched to a gene: 13. The germline V gene has CDR1 MNHNS and CDR2 SASEGT. The CDR3 consists of 16 residues. The CDR3: CASTRNLAGGPDEQFF. CDR3 DNA sequence: TGTGCCAGCACCCGAAATTTAGCGGGAGGGCCGGATGAGCAGTTCTTC.

This clonotype was picked up many times. This chain connects TRBV2 to TRBJ2-1, with 9 nucleotides matching TRBD2. Per germline, CDR1 SNHLY and CDR2 FYNNEI. V trimming: 4 bases; J trimming: 4 bases; junction bases outside the gene matches: 2. CDR3 length equals 14 residues. This CDR3 reads CASSALAGYNEQFF. The DNA of the CDR3 is TGTGCCAGCAGTGCCCTAGCGGGATACAATGAGCAGTTCTTC.